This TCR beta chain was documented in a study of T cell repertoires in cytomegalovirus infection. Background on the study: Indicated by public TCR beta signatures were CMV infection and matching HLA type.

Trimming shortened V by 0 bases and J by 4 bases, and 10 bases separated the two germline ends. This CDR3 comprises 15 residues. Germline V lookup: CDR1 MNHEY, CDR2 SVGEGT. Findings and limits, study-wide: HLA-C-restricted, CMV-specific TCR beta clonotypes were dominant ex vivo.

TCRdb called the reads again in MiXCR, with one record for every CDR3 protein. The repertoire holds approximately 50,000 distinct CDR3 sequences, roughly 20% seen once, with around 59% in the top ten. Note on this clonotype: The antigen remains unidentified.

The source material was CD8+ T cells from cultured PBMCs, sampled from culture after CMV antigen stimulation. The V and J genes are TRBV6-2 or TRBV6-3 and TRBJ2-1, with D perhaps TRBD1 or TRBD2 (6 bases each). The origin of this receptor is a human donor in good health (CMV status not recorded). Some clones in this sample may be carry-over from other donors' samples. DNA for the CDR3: TGTGCCAGCAGTTACTCAGGGGGAGGATACAATGAGCAGTTCTTC. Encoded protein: CASSYSGGGYNEQFF.